The sequence of this T cell receptor beta chain was determined in a study of blood T cell repertoires in COVID-19. Study background: Both acute and convalescent COVID-19 samples were obtained from the United States, Italy and Spain. PBMCs, B-cell-depleted T cells, or T cells were the source of the cDNA or gDNA that made up the material.

Per the study methods: Amplification with reference gene primers provided the estimates of nucleated cell counts. Data came from immunoSEQ multiplex PCR; TCRdb stores just in-frame clones and leaves some out. That table furnishes V, J and clone size, whereas the DNA furnished D and trimming. Among 60,000 to 80,000 clones listed, almost 85% were seen once. This CDR3 comprises 16 residues. With V trimmed by 1 base and J by 5 bases, 8 bases remained unmatched. The germline gives CDR1 SGHAT, CDR2 FQNNGV. Sequencing used peripheral blood. V usage is TRBV11-2 and J usage is TRBJ2-5; 9 positions match TRBD1. The receptor's source is a man aged 45-65 years with active COVID-19. The CDR3, as DNA: TGTGCCAGCAGCTTAGGGACCTGGGGACAGGGCGAGACCCAGTACTTC. Amino acid sequence: CASSLGTWGQGETQYF.